This record looks at one TCR beta chain sequence and its context. Its antigen remains unknown. The sample is drawn from a study of CD4 T cells in relation to SARS-CoV-2 and coronaviruses. The assay was immunoSEQ multiplex PCR, and TCRdb's table has in-frame clones only and misses some. Among about 29,000 clones listed, 72% were seen once. The unexposed donors gave CD4+ T cells in about 2011-2018, prior to COVID-19. CD4+ T cells were isolated from the cells after around eleven days of culture. Cells permitting, SARS-CoV-2 S/N and four cold-coronavirus spikes were tested on unexposed-donor CD4+ T cells. The study's findings and limits: Roughly 65% of donors had memory CD4+ clonotypes crossrecognizing SARS-CoV-2 and common cold coronavirus spike.

The TCR comes from a human donor in good health. The sequencing input was CD4+ T cells from PBMCs, cultured in vitro.

The CDR3 region is CASSSEMGHYNEQFF. The CDR3 nucleotides read TGTGCCAGCAGCTCCGAGATGGGGCATTACAATGAGCAGTTCTTC. V is TRBV7-8 and J is TRBJ2-1; a weak D match, TRBD1 (5 bases). CDR1 is SGHVS, CDR2 FQNEAQ, per germline. V dropped 4 bases and J dropped 4 bases, with 14 bases sitting between them. The CDR3 runs 15 residues.